This T cell receptor (beta chain) was sequenced during a study of response to subunit inactivated influenza vaccine (dated by TCRdb to the late 2010s). Background on the whole study: The study used deep quantitative T cell receptor repertoire profiling to track responses to a trivalent subunit inactivated influenza vaccine.

This clonotype was seen repeatedly, ten times or more. No antigen is known for it. It has no much larger one-base neighbor in the sample; base qualities were not kept. Findings and caveats that apply to the study as a whole: According to the authors, only a limited number of new T cells may be recruited by each seasonal influenza vaccination.

Trimming takes 5 bases from V and 0 bases from J, and the germline ends sit 13 bases apart. Spanning cysteine to phenylalanine, the CDR3 consists of 15 amino acids. Only the CDR3 DNA is retained, 45 bases long and in frame from the first base. The library was prepared using RT-PCR. TCRdb shows the sequencer as Illumina HiSeq 2500. In-frame beta chains were kept once TCRdb had trimmed the public reads at Q25 with fastp and called clones with MiXCR. CDR3 protein sequences are deduplicated, and each keeps its most common genes and DNA. This sample holds around 520,000 distinct CDR3 sequences; roughly 25% were observed only once. Less than 2.5% of the sample is in the top ten clones.

The rearrangement combines TRBV12-3 or TRBV12-4 with TRBJ1-1, with the identity of the D gene unclear. Sample: CD4+ T cells sorted from PBMCs, taken 4 to 6 days after vaccination. This TCR was sampled from a man aged 45 to 65 who received an inactivated influenza vaccine. Donor details come from another sample of the same person, matched by shared clones. CDR3 loop: CASSPMALMNTEAFF. DNA sequence: TGTGCCAGCAGTCCCATGGCCCTCATGAACACTGAAGCTTTCTTT.